These T cell receptor beta chains were read from a single sample in a study of PD-L1 blockade in urothelial cancer. The protocol was immunoSEQ multiplex PCR, while the TCRdb copy is restricted to in-frame clones and leaves out a portion. The sample consists of under 95,000 clones, 80% to 85% of them appearing once. Sequenced here: PBMCs, sampled around atezolizumab (anti-PD-L1) treatment. The receptors shown here come from a man in his sixties with urothelial cancer. CDR3s include the opening cysteine and the closing phenylalanine or tryptophan. The D gene is left open where the match is weak. Rows give clone size only sometimes, using once, few, many, or a class for an expanded clone.

J gene: TRBJ1-2; D gene: .; CDR3 length: 17; clone size: .; V gene: TRBV7-9; CDR3 DNA: TGTGCCAGCAGCCCTCCAACAGGATCCCCTTCTAACTATGGCTACACCTTC; CDR3 protein: CASSPPTGSPSNYGYTF
J gene: TRBJ2-1; D gene: .; CDR3 length: 13; clone size: .; V gene: TRBV4-1; CDR3 DNA: TGCGCCAGCAGCCAAGGTTCCCCACCGGGAGTACTCTTC; CDR3 protein: CASSQGSPPGVLF
J gene: TRBJ1-1; D gene: TRBD1; CDR3 length: 15; clone size: .; V gene: TRBV18; CDR3 DNA: TGTGCCAGCTCACCGACAGGGGGCCTTTTCCTTGAAGCTTTCTTT; CDR3 protein: CASSPTGGLFLEAFF
J gene: TRBJ1-1; D gene: .; CDR3 length: 16; clone size: .; V gene: TRBV19; CDR3 DNA: TGTGCCAGTAGTATCAGGACGAGGGCCTCGGTAACTGAAGCTTTCTTT; CDR3 protein: CASSIRTRASVTEAFF
J gene: TRBJ1-4; D gene: TRBD1; CDR3 length: 15; clone size: .; V gene: TRBV13; CDR3 DNA: TGTGCCAGCAGCTTAGGAGACAGGGACCATGAAAAACTGTTTTTT; CDR3 protein: CASSLGDRDHEKLFF
J gene: TRBJ2-7; D gene: .; CDR3 length: 13; clone size: few; V gene: TRBV7-8; CDR3 DNA: TGTGCCAGCAGTGTAGATAGCTCCTACGAGCAGTACTTC; CDR3 protein: CASSVDSSYEQYF
J gene: TRBJ2-3; D gene: TRBD2; CDR3 length: 16; clone size: .; V gene: TRBV19; CDR3 DNA: TGTGCCAGTAGTATAGGTTCTAGCGGGCACACAGATACGCAGTATTTT; CDR3 protein: CASSIGSSGHTDTQYF
J gene: TRBJ2-5; D gene: .; CDR3 length: 15; clone size: .; V gene: TRBV7-6; CDR3 DNA: TGTGCCAGCAGGTCGGGGGCGGGAGCTCTGGAGACCCAGTACTTC; CDR3 protein: CASRSGAGALETQYF
J gene: TRBJ2-4; D gene: .; CDR3 length: 17; clone size: once; V gene: TRBV9; CDR3 DNA: TGTGCCAGCAGCGTAGATTTAGGGGGGGGCCTCAAAAACATTCAGTACTTC; CDR3 protein: CASSVDLGGGLKNIQYF
J gene: TRBJ1-5; D gene: TRBD1; CDR3 length: 15; clone size: .; V gene: TRBV6-6; CDR3 DNA: TGTGCCAGCAGTCTCGGACAGGCTCTCAATCAGCCCCAGCATTTT; CDR3 protein: CASSLGQALNQPQHF
J gene: TRBJ1-1; D gene: .; CDR3 length: 13; clone size: .; V gene: TRBV7-9; CDR3 DNA: TGTGCCAGCAGCTTGACAGGCCCCACTGAAGCTTTCTTT; CDR3 protein: CASSLTGPTEAFF
J gene: TRBJ2-1; D gene: .; CDR3 length: 15; clone size: .; V gene: TRBV21-1; CDR3 DNA: TGTGCCAGCAGCCCTCGGGACAGGGACATGAATGAGCAGTTCTTC; CDR3 protein: CASSPRDRDMNEQFF
J gene: TRBJ1-4; D gene: .; CDR3 length: 14; clone size: .; V gene: TRBV5-1; CDR3 DNA: TGCGCCAGCAGCTTAGACAGTTCTAATGAAAAACTGTTTTTT; CDR3 protein: CASSLDSSNEKLFF
J gene: TRBJ2-1; D gene: .; CDR3 length: 15; clone size: .; V gene: TRBV28; CDR3 DNA: TGTGCCAGCCAATACCAGGGTGGGAAGGTCAATGAGCAGTTCTTC; CDR3 protein: CASQYQGGKVNEQFF
J gene: TRBJ1-1; D gene: .; CDR3 length: 15; clone size: .; V gene: TRBV6-5; CDR3 DNA: TGTGCCAGCAGGTTAGCACGGCGGACAAACACTGAAGCTTTCTTT; CDR3 protein: CASRLARRTNTEAFF
J gene: TRBJ2-7; D gene: TRBD2; CDR3 length: 14; clone size: .; V gene: TRBV10-2; CDR3 DNA: TGCGCCAGCAGGACTAGCGGGGGACCCTACGAGCAGTACTTC; CDR3 protein: CASRTSGGPYEQYF
J gene: TRBJ2-7; D gene: TRBD1; CDR3 length: 14; clone size: few; V gene: TRBV18; CDR3 DNA: TGTGCCAGCTCACCAGGGACAGGCCCCTACGAGCAGTACTTC; CDR3 protein: CASSPGTGPYEQYF
J gene: TRBJ2-7; D gene: TRBD2; CDR3 length: 18; clone size: .; V gene: TRBV4-3; CDR3 DNA: TGCGCCAGCAGCCCGGGGACTAGCGGGAGAGGCTTAGGGTACGAGCAGTACTTC; CDR3 protein: CASSPGTSGRGLGYEQYF
J gene: TRBJ1-6; D gene: TRBD1; CDR3 length: 17; clone size: .; V gene: TRBV11-2; CDR3 DNA: TGTGCCAGCAGCTCAGCCCGGACAGGGGGGCGGAATTCACCCCTCCACTTT; CDR3 protein: CASSSARTGGRNSPLHF
J gene: TRBJ1-1; D gene: TRBD1; CDR3 length: 17; clone size: .; V gene: TRBV28; CDR3 DNA: TGTGCCAGCAGTCCCGGACAGGGGATATATGGGGGGACTGAAGCTTTCTTT; CDR3 protein: CASSPGQGIYGGTEAFF
J gene: TRBJ2-5; D gene: .; CDR3 length: 17; clone size: .; V gene: TRBV25-1; CDR3 DNA: TGTGCCAGCAGTGAATGGGGGGGCATAACCATCCAAGAGACCCAGTACTTC; CDR3 protein: CASSEWGGITIQETQYF
J gene: TRBJ1-2; D gene: .; CDR3 length: 13; clone size: .; V gene: TRBV6-5; CDR3 DNA: TGTGCCAGCAGACTGACAGCCCTGTATGGCTACACCTTC; CDR3 protein: CASRLTALYGYTF
J gene: TRBJ2-3; D gene: .; CDR3 length: 16; clone size: .; V gene: TRBV6-5; CDR3 DNA: TGTGCCAGCAGTTACTCGGTAGGGGAGGGCACAGATACGCAGTATTTT; CDR3 protein: CASSYSVGEGTDTQYF
J gene: TRBJ2-5; D gene: TRBD2; CDR3 length: 13; clone size: .; V gene: TRBV29-1; CDR3 DNA: TGCAGCGTCTGGACTAGCGGGAGCGGGACCCAGTACTTC; CDR3 protein: CSVWTSGSGTQYF
J gene: TRBJ2-3; D gene: .; CDR3 length: 15; clone size: .; V gene: TRBV30; CDR3 DNA: TGTGCCTGGAGTCGGAGGGGCAGGCAAACCGATACGCAGTATTTT; CDR3 protein: CAWSRRGRQTDTQYF
J gene: TRBJ1-3; D gene: TRBD1; CDR3 length: 16; clone size: .; V gene: TRBV7-6; CDR3 DNA: TGTGCCAGCAGCTACGGACAGGGGGCGCATGGAAACACCATATATTTT; CDR3 protein: CASSYGQGAHGNTIYF
J gene: TRBJ2-7; D gene: TRBD2; CDR3 length: 14; clone size: .; V gene: TRBV25-1; CDR3 DNA: TGTGCCAGCAGTGGGGGGGGGTCCCTCTACGAGCAGTACTTC; CDR3 protein: CASSGGGSLYEQYF
J gene: TRBJ1-5; D gene: .; CDR3 length: 12; clone size: .; V gene: TRBV2; CDR3 DNA: TGTGCCAGCAGTGCTCCCCCGTCGCCCCAGCATTTT; CDR3 protein: CASSAPPSPQHF
J gene: TRBJ2-7; D gene: .; CDR3 length: 14; clone size: once; V gene: TRBV5-5; CDR3 DNA: TGTGCCAGCAGCTTGTCTGGTCCCCCTACCGAGCAGTACTTC; CDR3 protein: CASSLSGPPTEQYF
J gene: TRBJ2-3; D gene: TRBD2; CDR3 length: 16; clone size: .; V gene: TRBV9; CDR3 DNA: TGTGCCAGCAGCGTAGGGGGGGGTGCGAGCACAGATACGCAGTATTTT; CDR3 protein: CASSVGGGASTDTQYF
J gene: TRBJ2-1; D gene: TRBD2; CDR3 length: 15; clone size: .; V gene: TRBV5-8; CDR3 DNA: TGTGCCAGCCGCAGCGGGCTAGCGGCCTACAATGAGCAGTTCTTC; CDR3 protein: CASRSGLAAYNEQFF
J gene: TRBJ2-1; D gene: .; CDR3 length: 16; clone size: .; V gene: TRBV18; CDR3 DNA: TGTGCCAGCTCACCCCTAGGTCAGGGTCGGCACAATGAGCAGTTCTTC; CDR3 protein: CASSPLGQGRHNEQFF
J gene: TRBJ2-5; D gene: .; CDR3 length: 15; clone size: few; V gene: TRBV14; CDR3 DNA: TGTGCCAGCAGCCAAGATATTCGCCAGCAAGAGACCCAGTACTTC; CDR3 protein: CASSQDIRQQETQYF
J gene: TRBJ1-5; D gene: TRBD1; CDR3 length: 15; clone size: once; V gene: TRBV4-1; CDR3 DNA: TGCGCCAGCAGCCGCGGACAGGATAGCAATCAGCCCCAGCATTTT; CDR3 protein: CASSRGQDSNQPQHF
J gene: TRBJ2-1; D gene: .; CDR3 length: 16; clone size: .; V gene: TRBV19; CDR3 DNA: TGTGCCAGTAGCCCGAGTAAGGGGATCTCCTACAATGAGCAGTTCTTC; CDR3 protein: CASSPSKGISYNEQFF
J gene: TRBJ2-6; D gene: TRBD1; CDR3 length: 17; clone size: .; V gene: TRBV14; CDR3 DNA: TGTGCCAGCAGCAGGGGGACAGGGGTCGCTGGGGCCAACGTCCTGACTTTC; CDR3 protein: CASSRGTGVAGANVLTF
J gene: TRBJ2-7; D gene: .; CDR3 length: 13; clone size: .; V gene: TRBV30; CDR3 DNA: TGTGCCACTCGCATAGGGGGGGGCGGCGAGCAGTACTTC; CDR3 protein: CATRIGGGGEQYF
J gene: TRBJ1-5; D gene: .; CDR3 length: 13; clone size: .; V gene: TRBV6-6; CDR3 DNA: TGTGCCAGCAGTCTTGACAGCTATCAGCCCCAGCATTTT; CDR3 protein: CASSLDSYQPQHF
J gene: TRBJ2-7; D gene: TRBD2; CDR3 length: 15; clone size: .; V gene: TRBV6-5; CDR3 DNA: TGTGCCAGCAGTGTAACTAGCGGGGGTTTCTACGAGCAGTACTTC; CDR3 protein: CASSVTSGGFYEQYF
J gene: TRBJ1-2; D gene: .; CDR3 length: 11; clone size: .; V gene: TRBV20-1; CDR3 DNA: TGCAGTGCTAGAGCCATCCATGGCTACACCTTC; CDR3 protein: CSARAIHGYTF
J gene: TRBJ2-5; D gene: .; CDR3 length: 12; clone size: .; V gene: TRBV28; CDR3 DNA: TGTGCCAGCAGTTCTAGTTGGGAGACCCAGTACTTC; CDR3 protein: CASSSSWETQYF
J gene: TRBJ2-3; D gene: .; CDR3 length: 14; clone size: .; V gene: TRBV27; CDR3 DNA: TGTGCCAGCAGTTCCGGGGTTCTGGCAGATACGCAGTATTTT; CDR3 protein: CASSSGVLADTQYF